Presented here are 6 T cell receptor beta chains from one specimen sequenced in a study of cytomegalovirus exposure and HLA in healthy donors. 13 Jbeta primers and 60 Vbeta primers were used for the PCR. Method: immunoSEQ multiplex PCR; TCRdb's copy keeps in-frame clones and lacks some. Of 80,000 to 100,000 clones detected, approximately 80% appear once; the ten largest clones hold around 3.5%. Sequencing used PBMCs. These receptors came from a male donor in good health and CMV-seropositive.

The V and J genes are TRBV6-5 and TRBJ1-1; a weak D match, TRBD1 (6 bases). This CDR3 spans 15 amino acids. Germline V gene data show CDR1 as MNHEY and CDR2 as SVGAGI. V was trimmed by 4 bases and J by 0 bases, leaving 12 bases between them. The CDR3 is CASSWEGGVNTEAFF. The CDR3, as DNA: TGTGCCAGCAGTTGGGAGGGGGGCGTGAACACTGAAGCTTTCTTT.

The J gene is TRBJ2-7, the V gene TRBV7-2; 10 nucleotides line up with TRBD2. The CDR3 contains 14 residues. With 3 bases clipped from V and 5 bases from J, the junction kept 4 bases outside the gene matches. In germline, CDR1 is SGHTA, CDR2 FQGNSA. In nucleotides, the CDR3 is TGTGCCAGCAGCTTTAGCGGGGGGAACGACGAGCAGTACTTC. Protein product: CASSFSGGNDEQYF.

The rearrangement uses TRBV7-2 and TRBJ2-7; D possibly corresponds to TRBD1 (6 bases). V lost 3 bases, J lost 1 base, and 10 bases lay in between. The CDR3 runs 14 residues. Germline CDR1 reads SGHTA; CDR2 reads FQGNSA. The CDR3 DNA reads TGTGCCAGCAGCTTTCAGACAGGTTCCTACGAGCAGTACTTC. It translates to CASSFQTGSYEQYF.

A single count supports this clone. V usage is TRBV7-2 and J usage is TRBJ2-3, with 9 bases matching TRBD1. CDR1 and CDR2 (germline): SGHTA, FQGNSA. The V segment lost 1 base and the J segment 5 bases; nucleotides outside the gene matches: 4. CDR3 length: 15 residues. CDR3 sequence reads: CASSLGDREIDTQYF. The CDR3 DNA reads as TGTGCCAGCAGCTTAGGGGACAGGGAAATAGATACGCAGTATTTT.

This sequence joins TRBV29-1 and TRBJ2-3; D might be TRBD2 (7 bases). The V gene's germline CDR1 is SQVTM and CDR2 ANQGSEA. This CDR3 spans 14 amino acids. The ends were cut back, 3 bases at V and 2 bases at J, with 12 bases in the middle. CDR3 amino acids: CSVEGGGFTDTQYF. Written as DNA, the CDR3 is TGCAGCGTTGAGGGAGGGGGGTTCACAGATACGCAGTATTTT.

The chain recombines TRBV30 with TRBJ2-1; the match to TRBD2 covers 10 bases. J was trimmed by 9 bases and V by 0 bases; bases with no gene match: 8. Germline V CDR1 and CDR2: GTSNPN, SVGIG (reference sequence). The CDR3 sequence is 15 residues long. The CDR3 loop is CAWSVQAGGLLEQFF. DNA for the CDR3: TGTGCCTGGAGTGTACAAGCGGGGGGGCTCCTTGAGCAGTTCTTC.